The rows below give T cell receptor beta chains drawn from one sample of a study of blood T cells in healthy people across ages. TCRdb analysed the 5' RACE reads with MiXCR anew, one entry per CDR3 protein. The sample shows 650,000 to 1,000,000 distinct CDR3 sequences, about 36% of them seen only once. The sequenced sample consisted of blood. The receptors were sampled from a man aged 18 to 35 in good health. The CDR3 runs from the conserved cysteine through the conserved F or W. Each record gives: D gene, V gene, J gene, clone size, CDR3 protein, CDR3 DNA. D genes are given only for firm matches. Clone size appears in some rows only: once, few, many, or a class for an expanded clone.

>TRBD2|TRBV7-2|TRBJ2-3|few
CASRLAVTDTQYF
TGTGCCAGCAGGCTAGCGGTAACAGATACGCAGTATTTT
>NA|TRBV12-3/TRBV12-4|TRBJ1-5|NA
CASTRDNNQPQHF
TGTGCCAGCACCCGGGACAACAATCAGCCCCAGCATTTT
>NA|TRBV7-9|TRBJ2-7|NA
CASSFVPRADEQYF
TGTGCCAGCAGCTTTGTTCCTAGGGCGGACGAGCAGTACTTC
>NA|TRBV28|TRBJ2-4|NA
CASSLLIGIGGQQYF
TGTGCCAGCAGTTTATTAATAGGGATCGGGGGGCAGCAGTACTTC
>TRBD1|TRBV4-1|TRBJ1-6|few
CASSRQGAGDSPLHF
TGCGCCAGCAGCCGACAGGGGGCAGGTGATTCACCCCTCCACTTT
>NA|TRBV3-1|TRBJ2-1|NA
CATQEDDYNEQFF
TGTGCTACCCAAGAAGACGATTACAATGAGCAGTTCTTC
>TRBD1|TRBV7-3|TRBJ1-6|NA
CASSLTAGQGSPLHF
TGTGCCAGCAGCTTAACGGCCGGACAGGGTTCACCCCTCCACTTT
>TRBD2|TRBV7-9|TRBJ2-7|NA
CASSVSGVLYEQYF
TGTGCCAGCAGCGTTAGCGGGGTCCTCTACGAGCAGTACTTC
>NA|TRBV15|TRBJ2-2|NA
CATSGEQETGELFF
TGTGCCACCAGCGGAGAACAGGAAACCGGGGAGCTGTTTTTT
>TRBD1|TRBV4-1|TRBJ1-6|few
CASSHDLDRGLSPLHF
TGCGCCAGCAGCCACGACTTGGACAGGGGACTTTCACCCCTCCACTTT
>NA|TRBV24-1|TRBJ2-5|NA
CATSDTGLRAETQYF
TGTGCCACCAGTGATACGGGACTGCGAGCGGAGACCCAGTACTTC